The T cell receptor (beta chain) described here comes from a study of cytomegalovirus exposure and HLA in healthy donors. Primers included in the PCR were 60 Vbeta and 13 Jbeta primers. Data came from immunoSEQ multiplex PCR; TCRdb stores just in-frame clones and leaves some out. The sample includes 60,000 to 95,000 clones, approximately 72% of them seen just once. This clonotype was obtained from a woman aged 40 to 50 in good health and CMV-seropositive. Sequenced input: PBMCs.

CDR3 residues: CASSELAGGINGELFF. CDR3 nucleotide sequence: TGTGCCAGCAGTGAACTCGCGGGGGGGATAAACGGGGAGCTGTTTTTT. The genes are TRBV2 and TRBJ2-2; 9 nucleotides align to TRBD2. CDR3 length: 16 residues. The germline gives CDR1 SNHLY, CDR2 FYNNEI. V was pared by 2 bases and J by 7 bases, with 8 bases of the junction left unmatched. The full variable domain, in which reference TRBV2 and TRBJ2-2 provide the parts outside the CDR3, is EPEVTQTPSHQVTQMGQEVILRCVPISNHLYFYWYRQILGQKVEFLVSFYNNEISEKSEIFDDQFSVERPDGSNFTLKIRSTKLEDSAMYFCASSELAGGINGELFFGEGSRLTVL.